This TCR beta chain was obtained from a study of Graves' ophthalmopathy and Graves' hyperthyroidism. Germline CDR1 reads ENHRY; CDR2 reads SYGVKD. Trimming took 10 bases from V and 3 from J, leaving 12 bases between them. The CDR3 consists of 12 residues. Beta-chain TCR CDR3 regions were amplified from RNA transcripts. In the first round, RT-PCR was carried out with HTBI primers, and a multiplex PCR formed the second round. TCRdb itself ran the multiplex PCR reads through MiXCR, one entry per CDR3 protein. The table lists almost 750,000 distinct CDR3 sequences, 40% of them singletons. Other autoimmune diseases, uncontrolled infections, pregnancy and lactation each led to patient exclusion. Study-level findings and limits: The model flagged ophthalmopathy progression at over 60% sensitivity and 72% to 85% specificity. A 13-signature model separated ophthalmopathy from stable hyperthyroidism, roughly 86% sensitivity, around 78% specificity. Blood also carried most expanded thyroid clonotypes exceeding 0.001 frequency.

This clonotype was detected many times. Antigen: not known. The chain carries TRBV10-3 and TRBJ1-1; D ambiguous. The sequence derives from an adult man with Graves' ophthalmopathy. Sequencing used peripheral blood. The CDR3, as DNA: TGTGCCAGCAGACTACACGACACTGAAGCTTTCTTT. Translating it yields CASRLHDTEAFF.